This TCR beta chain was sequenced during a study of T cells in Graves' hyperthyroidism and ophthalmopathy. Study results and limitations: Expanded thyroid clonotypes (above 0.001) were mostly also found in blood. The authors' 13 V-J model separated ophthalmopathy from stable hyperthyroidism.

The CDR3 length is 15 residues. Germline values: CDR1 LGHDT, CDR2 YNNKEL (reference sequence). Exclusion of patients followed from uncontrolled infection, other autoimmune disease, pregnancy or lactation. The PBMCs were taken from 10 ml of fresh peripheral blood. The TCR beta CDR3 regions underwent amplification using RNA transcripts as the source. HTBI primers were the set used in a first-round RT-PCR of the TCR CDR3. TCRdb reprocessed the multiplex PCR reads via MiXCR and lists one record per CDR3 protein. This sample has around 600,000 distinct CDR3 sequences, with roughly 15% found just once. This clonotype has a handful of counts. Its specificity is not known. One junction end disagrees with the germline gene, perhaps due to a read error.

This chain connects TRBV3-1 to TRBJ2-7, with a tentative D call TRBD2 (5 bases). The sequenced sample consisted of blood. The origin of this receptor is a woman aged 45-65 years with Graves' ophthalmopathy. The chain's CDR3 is CASSQDLRRSSEQYF. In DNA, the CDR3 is TGTGCCAGCAGCCAAGATTTGCGGAGGTCCTCCGAGCAGTACTTC.